This TCR beta chain appears in the sequencing data of a study of cytomegalovirus exposure and HLA in healthy donors. Study-level points and caveats: Across donors, sequencing depth was assumed by presence/absence analyses to be roughly uniform. One variant, a missense change in DCLRE1C, was linked in a later analysis to TCR beta V- and J-gene trimming.

On this clone itself: Its antigen is currently unknown.

The CDR3 has 16 residues. CDR1 is SGHAT, CDR2 FQNNGV, per germline. J gave up 8 bases and V 1 base, and 10 bases lay outside the gene matches. These donors, healthy bone marrow donors, were studied. 13 Jbeta primers and 60 Vbeta primers were used for the PCR. Some clones are missing from TCRdb's copy, which holds only in-frame ones; the method was immunoSEQ multiplex PCR. In the table there are some 250,000 clones, around 81% of which are singletons. The sequence came from a woman aged 60-75 years in good health and CMV-seropositive. V gene TRBV11-2 combines with J gene TRBJ2-1; 8 bases are a match to TRBD2. The sequenced material came from PBMCs. In nucleotides, the CDR3 is TGTGCCAGCAGCTTAGGAATTAGCGGGATCTATTATGAGCAGTTCTTC. This translates into CASSLGISGIYYEQFF.